This section outlines one T cell receptor beta chain sequence together with its context. The data belong to a study of CD8 T cells in Susac syndrome. The authors reverse transcribed 0.5 to 1 ug RNA with random hexamers. The method of amplification for TCR beta CDR3 was immunoSEQ multiplex PCR, covering 54 Vbeta and 13 Jbeta. TCRdb passed the immunoSEQ multiplex PCR reads through MiXCR, listing each CDR3 protein once. The profile shows 75,000 to 95,000 distinct CDR3 sequences, roughly 94% of them singletons. Source material: CD8+ T cells from PBMCs. The source is a human donor with Susac syndrome.

This CDR3 is CASSLGSGYTF. The DNA for the CDR3 is TGTGCCAGCAGCTTGGGGTCTGGCTACACCTTC. V and J are TRBV5-6 and TRBJ1-2; no reliable D call. There are 11 residues in the CDR3. Germline lookup yields CDR1 SGHDT and CDR2 YYEEEE. Deletions cut 0 bases from V and 7 bases from J, with 4 bases between.